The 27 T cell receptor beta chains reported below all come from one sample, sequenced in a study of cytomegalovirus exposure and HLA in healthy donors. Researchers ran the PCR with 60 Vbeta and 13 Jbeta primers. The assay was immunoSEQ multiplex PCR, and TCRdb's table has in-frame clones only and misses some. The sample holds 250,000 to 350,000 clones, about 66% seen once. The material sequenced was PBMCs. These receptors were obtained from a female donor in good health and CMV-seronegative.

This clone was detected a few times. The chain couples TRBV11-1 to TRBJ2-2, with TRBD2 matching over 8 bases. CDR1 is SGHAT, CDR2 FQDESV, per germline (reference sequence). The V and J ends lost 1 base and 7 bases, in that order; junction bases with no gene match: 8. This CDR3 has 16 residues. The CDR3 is CASSLESGRMNGELFF. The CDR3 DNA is TGTGCCAGCAGCTTAGAAAGCGGGAGAATGAACGGGGAGCTGTTTTTT.

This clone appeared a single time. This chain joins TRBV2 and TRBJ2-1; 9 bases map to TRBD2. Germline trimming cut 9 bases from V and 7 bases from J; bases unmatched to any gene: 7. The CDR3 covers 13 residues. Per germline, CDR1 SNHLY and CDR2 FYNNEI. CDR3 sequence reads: CASKPSGINEQFF. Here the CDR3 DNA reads TGTGCCAGTAAACCTAGCGGGATTAATGAGCAGTTCTTC.

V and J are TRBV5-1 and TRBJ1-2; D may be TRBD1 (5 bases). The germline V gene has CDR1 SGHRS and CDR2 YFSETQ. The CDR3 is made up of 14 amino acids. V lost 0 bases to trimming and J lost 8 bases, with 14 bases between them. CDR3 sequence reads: CASSLGGAAEGYTF. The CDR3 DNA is TGCGCCAGCAGCTTGGGGGGCGCGGCGGAGGGCTACACCTTC.

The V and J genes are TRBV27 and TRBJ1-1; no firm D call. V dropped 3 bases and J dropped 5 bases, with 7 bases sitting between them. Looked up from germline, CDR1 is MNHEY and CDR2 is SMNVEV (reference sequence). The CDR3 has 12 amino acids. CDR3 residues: CASSLRGTEAFF. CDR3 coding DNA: TGTGCCAGCAGTTTGAGAGGGACTGAAGCTTTCTTT.

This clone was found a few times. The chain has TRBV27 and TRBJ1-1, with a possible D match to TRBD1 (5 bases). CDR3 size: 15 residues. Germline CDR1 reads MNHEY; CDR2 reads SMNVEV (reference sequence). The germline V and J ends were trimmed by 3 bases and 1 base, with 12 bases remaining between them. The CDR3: CASSLGSGKNTEAFF. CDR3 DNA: TGTGCCAGCAGTTTGGGGTCAGGGAAGAACACTGAAGCTTTCTTT.

CDR3 residues: CASSKGPGQPQHF. DNA of the CDR3: TGTGCCAGCAGCAAAGGTCCCGGTCAGCCCCAGCATTTT. V and J are TRBV21-1 and TRBJ1-5. TRBV21-1 is labeled a pseudogene. The CDR3 is 13 amino acids.

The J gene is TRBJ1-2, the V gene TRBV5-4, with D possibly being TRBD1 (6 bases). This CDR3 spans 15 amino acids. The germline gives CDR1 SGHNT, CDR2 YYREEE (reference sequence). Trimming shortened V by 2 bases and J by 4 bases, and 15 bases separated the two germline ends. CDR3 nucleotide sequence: TGTGCCAGCAGCTTAAACGGGGGGCTCCTCTATGGCTACACCTTC. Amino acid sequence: CASSLNGGLLYGYTF.

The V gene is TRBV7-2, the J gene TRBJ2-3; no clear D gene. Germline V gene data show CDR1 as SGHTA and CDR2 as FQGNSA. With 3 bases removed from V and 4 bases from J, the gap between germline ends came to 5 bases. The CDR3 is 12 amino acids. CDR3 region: CASSFISDTQYF. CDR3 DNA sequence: TGTGCCAGCAGCTTTATCTCAGATACGCAGTATTTT.

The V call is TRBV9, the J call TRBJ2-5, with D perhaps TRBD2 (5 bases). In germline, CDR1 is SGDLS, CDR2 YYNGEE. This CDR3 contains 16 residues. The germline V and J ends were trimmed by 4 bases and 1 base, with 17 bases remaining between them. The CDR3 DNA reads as TGTGCCAGCAGCCCAATCCGCGTAGCGACCCAAGAGACCCAGTACTTC. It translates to CASSPIRVATQETQYF.

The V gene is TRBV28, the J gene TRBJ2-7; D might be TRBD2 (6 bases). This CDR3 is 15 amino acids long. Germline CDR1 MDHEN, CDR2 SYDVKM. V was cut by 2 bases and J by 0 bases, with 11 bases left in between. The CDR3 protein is CASSLGGSSSYEQYF. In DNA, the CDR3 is TGTGCCAGCAGTTTAGGGGGGTCGAGCTCCTACGAGCAGTACTTC.

The DNA for the CDR3 is TGCGCCACCCAGGGGTTAGGACTTAGCACAGATACGCAGTATTTT. This codes for CATQGLGLSTDTQYF. The rearrangement links TRBV5-1 to TRBJ2-3; tentatively, D is TRBD1 (6 bases). Germline V CDR1 and CDR2: SGHRS, YFSETQ. This CDR3 has 15 residues. The ends were cut back, 9 bases at V and 0 bases at J, with 17 bases in the middle.

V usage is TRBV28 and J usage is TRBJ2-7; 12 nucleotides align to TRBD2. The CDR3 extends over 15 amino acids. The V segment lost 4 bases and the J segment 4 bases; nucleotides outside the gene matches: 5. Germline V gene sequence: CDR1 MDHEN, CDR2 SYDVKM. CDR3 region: CASSYGTSGRYEQYF. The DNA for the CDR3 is TGTGCCAGCAGTTATGGGACTAGCGGGCGGTACGAGCAGTACTTC.

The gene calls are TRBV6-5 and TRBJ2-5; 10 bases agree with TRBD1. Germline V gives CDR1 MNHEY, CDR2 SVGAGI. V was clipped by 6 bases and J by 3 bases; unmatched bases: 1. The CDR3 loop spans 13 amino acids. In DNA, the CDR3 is TGTGCCAGCAGAGGACAGGGGGAAGAGACCCAGTACTTC. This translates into CASRGQGEETQYF.

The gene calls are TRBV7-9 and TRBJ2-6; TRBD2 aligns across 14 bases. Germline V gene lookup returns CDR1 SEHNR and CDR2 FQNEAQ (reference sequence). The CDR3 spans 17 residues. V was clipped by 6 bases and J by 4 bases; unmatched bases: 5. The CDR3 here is CASRGLAGEIGANVLTF. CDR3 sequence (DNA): TGTGCCAGCAGGGGACTAGCGGGAGAAATCGGGGCCAACGTCCTGACTTTC.

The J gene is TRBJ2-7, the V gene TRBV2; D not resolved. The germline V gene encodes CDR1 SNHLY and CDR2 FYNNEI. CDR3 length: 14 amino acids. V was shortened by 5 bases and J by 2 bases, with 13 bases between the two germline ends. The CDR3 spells CASSKERTTYEQYF. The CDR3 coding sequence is TGTGCCAGCAGTAAGGAGAGAACTACCTACGAGCAGTACTTC.

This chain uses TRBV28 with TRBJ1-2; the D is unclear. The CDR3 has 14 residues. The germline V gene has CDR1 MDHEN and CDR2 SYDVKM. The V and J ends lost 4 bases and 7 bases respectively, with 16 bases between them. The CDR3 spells CASSSLVAAGGYTF. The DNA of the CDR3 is TGTGCCAGCAGTTCCTTAGTGGCAGCGGGTGGCTACACCTTC.

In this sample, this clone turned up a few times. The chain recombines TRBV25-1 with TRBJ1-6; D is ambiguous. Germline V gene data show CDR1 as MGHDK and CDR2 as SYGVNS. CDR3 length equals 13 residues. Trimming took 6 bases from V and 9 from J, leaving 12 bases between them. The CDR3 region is CASRQTNSSPLHF. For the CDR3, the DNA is TGTGCCAGCAGGCAGACTAACAGTTCACCCCTCCACTTT.

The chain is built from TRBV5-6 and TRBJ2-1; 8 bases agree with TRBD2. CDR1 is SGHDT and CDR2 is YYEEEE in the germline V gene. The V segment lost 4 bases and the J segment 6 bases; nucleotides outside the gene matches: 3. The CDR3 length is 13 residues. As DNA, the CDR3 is TGTGCCAGCAGCGGTGGACTAGCCAATGAGCAGTTCTTC. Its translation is CASSGGLANEQFF.

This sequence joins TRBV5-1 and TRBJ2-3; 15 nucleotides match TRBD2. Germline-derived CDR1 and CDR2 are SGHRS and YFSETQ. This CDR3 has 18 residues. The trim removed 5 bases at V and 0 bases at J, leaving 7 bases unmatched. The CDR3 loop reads CASRGTSGGPSSTDTQYF. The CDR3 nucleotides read TGCGCCAGCAGAGGGACTAGCGGGGGGCCCTCTAGCACAGATACGCAGTATTTT.

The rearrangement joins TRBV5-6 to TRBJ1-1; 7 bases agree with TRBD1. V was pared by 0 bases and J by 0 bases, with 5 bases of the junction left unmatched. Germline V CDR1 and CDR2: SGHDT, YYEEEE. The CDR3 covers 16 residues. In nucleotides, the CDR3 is TGTGCCAGCAGCTTGGTAACAGGGGCCCTGAACACTGAAGCTTTCTTT. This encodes CASSLVTGALNTEAFF.

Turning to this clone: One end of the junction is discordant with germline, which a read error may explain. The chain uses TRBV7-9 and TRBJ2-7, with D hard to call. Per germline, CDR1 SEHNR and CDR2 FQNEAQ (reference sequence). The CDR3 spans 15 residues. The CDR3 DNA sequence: TGTTCCAGCACCCCGTCCCGCGGAAGCTCCTACGAGCAGTACTTC. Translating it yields CSSTPSRGSSYEQYF.

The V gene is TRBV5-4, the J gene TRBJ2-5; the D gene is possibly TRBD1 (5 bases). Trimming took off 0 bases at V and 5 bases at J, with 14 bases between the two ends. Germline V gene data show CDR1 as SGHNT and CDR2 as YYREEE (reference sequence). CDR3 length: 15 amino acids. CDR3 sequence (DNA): TGTGCCAGCAGCTTGGCAACAGGTAGTTCCGAGACCCAGTACTTC. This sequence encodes CASSLATGSSETQYF.

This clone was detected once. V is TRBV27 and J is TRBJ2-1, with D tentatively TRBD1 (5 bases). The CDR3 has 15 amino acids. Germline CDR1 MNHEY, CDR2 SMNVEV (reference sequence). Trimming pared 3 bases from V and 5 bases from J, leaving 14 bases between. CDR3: CASSFFGRENNEQFF. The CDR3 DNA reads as TGTGCCAGCAGTTTTTTCGGCAGGGAAAACAATGAGCAGTTCTTC.

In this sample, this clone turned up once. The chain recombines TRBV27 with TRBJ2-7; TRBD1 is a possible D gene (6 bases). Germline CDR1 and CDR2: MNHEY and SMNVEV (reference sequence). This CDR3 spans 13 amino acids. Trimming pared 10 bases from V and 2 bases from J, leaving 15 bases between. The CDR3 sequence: CATGPQGAYEQYF. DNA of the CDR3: TGTGCCACGGGACCACAGGGTGCCTACGAGCAGTACTTC.

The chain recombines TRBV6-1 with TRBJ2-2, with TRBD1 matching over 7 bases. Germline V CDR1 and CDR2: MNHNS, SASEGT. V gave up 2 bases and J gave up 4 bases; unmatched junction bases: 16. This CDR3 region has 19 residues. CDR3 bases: TGTGCCAGCAGTGAATCCTACAGGGGACATTCCTTTCTCACCGGGGAGCTGTTTTTT. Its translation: CASSESYRGHSFLTGELFF.

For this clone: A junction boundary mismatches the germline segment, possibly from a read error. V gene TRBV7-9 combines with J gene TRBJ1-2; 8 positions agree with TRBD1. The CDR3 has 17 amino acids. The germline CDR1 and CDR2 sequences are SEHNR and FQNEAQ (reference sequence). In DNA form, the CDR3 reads TGTTCCAGCAGCTTAGTAACCCTGAGACAGGGGTGGTATGGCTACACCTTC. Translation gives CSSSLVTLRQGWYGYTF. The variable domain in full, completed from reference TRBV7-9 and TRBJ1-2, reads DTGVSQNPRHKITKRGQNVTFRCDPISEHNRLYWYRQTLGQGPEFLTYFQNEAQLEKSRLLSDRFSAERPKGSFSTLEIQRTEQGDSAMYLCSSSLVTLRQGWYGYTFGSGTRLTVV.

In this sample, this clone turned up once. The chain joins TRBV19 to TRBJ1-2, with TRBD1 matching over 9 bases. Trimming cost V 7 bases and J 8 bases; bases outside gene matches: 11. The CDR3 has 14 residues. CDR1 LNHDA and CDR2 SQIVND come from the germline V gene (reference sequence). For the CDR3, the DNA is TGTGCCAGTAACGTTCGACAGGGGGTGAAAGGCTACACCTTC. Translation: CASNVRQGVKGYTF.